The 32 T cell receptor beta chains presented below share a single source sample, sequenced in a study of shared clonotypes between healthy human individuals. The protocol was immunoSEQ multiplex PCR, while the TCRdb copy is restricted to in-frame clones and leaves out a portion. There are millions of clones in the sample; 85% to 95% occur only once, and 0.35% to 0.5% lies in the top ten. Sequenced sample: naive CD4+ T cells from PBMCs. As to subset: CD45RA+ positively selected. The receptors come from a man aged 18-30 years in good health. Some clones in this sample may be carry-over from other donors' samples.

This chain connects TRBV12-5 to TRBJ1-1; D may be TRBD1 (6 bases). V was trimmed by 2 bases and J by 1 base, leaving 14 bases between them. This CDR3 is 16 amino acids long. In germline, CDR1 is LGHNT, CDR2 FRNRAP. CDR3 nucleotides: TGTGCTAGTGGTTTGATGACAGGAAGGGGGAACACTGAAGCTTTCTTT. It yields the protein CASGLMTGRGNTEAFF.

A remark on this clone: Within the sample, other DNA sequences also encode this same CDR3. This chain connects TRBV5-1 to TRBJ2-1; 8 nucleotides agree with TRBD2. Per germline, CDR1 SGHRS and CDR2 YFSETQ. Germline trimming cut 2 bases from V and 3 bases from J; bases unmatched to any gene: 4. The CDR3 is 15 amino acids. Written as DNA, the CDR3 is TGCGCCAGCAGCTTCACTAGCGGAAGCTACAATGAGCAGTTCTTC. This codes for CASSFTSGSYNEQFF.

V and J are TRBV27 and TRBJ2-5; D may be TRBD2 (5 bases). Per germline, CDR1 MNHEY and CDR2 SMNVEV (reference sequence). The CDR3 has 15 amino acids. V lost 3 bases and J 5 bases, leaving 16 bases between the germline ends. In nucleotides, the CDR3 is TGTGCCAGCAGTTTGTGGTCACTCCCGGGGGAGACCCAGTACTTC. Protein sequence: CASSLWSLPGETQYF.

V and J are TRBV5-1 and TRBJ1-5; a possible D gene is TRBD1 (6 bases). Germline V CDR1 and CDR2: SGHRS, YFSETQ. The CDR3 sequence is 16 residues long. V was cut by 3 bases and J by 1 base, with 14 bases left in between. The CDR3 spells CASSSEGRGSNQPQHF. The CDR3 nucleotides read TGCGCCAGCAGCTCGGAGGGTAGGGGGAGCAATCAGCCCCAGCATTTT.

CDR3 sequence (DNA): TGCGCCAGCAGTGATTCCCCGGGGCGGTCTAATGAAAAACTGTTTTTT. Its translation: CASSDSPGRSNEKLFF. The chain has TRBV10-2 and TRBJ1-4, with a tentative D call TRBD1 (5 bases). Germline V CDR1 and CDR2: WSHSY, SAAADI. Trimming took 3 bases from V and 3 from J, leaving 14 bases between them. The length of the CDR3 is 16 residues.

CDR3 protein: CASSLGGLGGYEQYF. CDR3 nucleotide sequence: TGTGCCAGCAGCCTTGGTGGGCTAGGGGGCTACGAGCAGTACTTC. The chain uses TRBV7-8 and TRBJ2-7; tentatively, D is TRBD1 (6 bases). Germline V CDR1 and CDR2: SGHVS, FQNEAQ. With 5 bases removed from V and 3 bases from J, the gap between germline ends came to 17 bases. There are 15 residues in the CDR3.

Turning to this clone: Other DNA sequences of this sample code for an identical CDR3. This chain links TRBV5-1 with TRBJ2-5; the match to TRBD2 covers 16 bases. CDR3 size: 16 residues. Germline lookup yields CDR1 SGHRS and CDR2 YFSETQ. The trim removed 5 bases at V and 5 bases at J, leaving 6 bases unmatched. For the CDR3, the DNA is TGCGCCAGCAGGGGACTAGCGGGAGGGATCGGGGAGACCCAGTACTTC. This gives the protein CASRGLAGGIGETQYF.

The genes are TRBV18 and TRBJ1-1; D is unresolved. The germline CDR1 and CDR2 sequences are KGHSH and LQKENI. V lost 3 bases and J 1 base, leaving 9 bases between the germline ends. CDR3 length: 14 residues. CDR3 coding DNA: TGTGCCAGCTCACCGGCCGCCAGGAACACTGAAGCTTTCTTT. The encoded protein is CASSPAARNTEAFF.

The J gene is TRBJ2-6, the V gene TRBV10-3; D gene unclear. The CDR3 is 13 amino acids. CDR1 is ENHRY, CDR2 SYGVKD, per germline. Trimming stripped 6 bases from V and 0 bases from J, with 3 bases between. CDR3 region: CAISNSGANVLTF. CDR3 DNA sequence: TGTGCCATCAGCAACTCTGGGGCCAACGTCCTGACTTTC.

As DNA, the CDR3 is TGTGCCAGCAGCCCCACCGCCGATTCTCGCGGCTACACCTTC. Translated, it gives CASSPTADSRGYTF. The J gene is TRBJ1-2, the V gene TRBV7-3; no firm D call. Germline CDR1 and CDR2: SGHTA and FQGTGA. The CDR3 loop spans 14 amino acids. V was shortened by 5 bases and J by 8 bases, with 18 bases between the two germline ends.

The chain couples TRBV5-1 to TRBJ2-3; D gene uncertain. V was pared by 4 bases and J by 1 base, with 16 bases between. Germline values: CDR1 SGHRS, CDR2 YFSETQ. The CDR3 contains 16 residues. DNA of the CDR3: TGCGCCAGCAGCCCTCTCTCGGGCTTTGGCACAGATACGCAGTATTTT. The encoded protein is CASSPLSGFGTDTQYF. Variable domain in full (rest from reference TRBV5-1 and TRBJ2-3): KAGVTQTPRYLIKTRGQQVTLSCSPISGHRSVSWYQQTPGQGLQFLFEYFSETQRNKGNFPGRFSGRQFSNSRSEMNVSTLELGDSALYLCASSPLSGFGTDTQYFGPGTRLTVL.

The rearrangement links TRBV19 to TRBJ2-1, with 7 positions matching TRBD2. V lost 4 bases to trimming and J lost 0 bases; unmatched junction nucleotides: 6. The CDR3 is made up of 16 amino acids. Germline V gives CDR1 LNHDA, CDR2 SQIVND (reference sequence). CDR3 nucleotide sequence: TGTGCCAGTAGTACCCAGCGGGGCAGCTCCTACAATGAGCAGTTCTTC. Residues: CASSTQRGSSYNEQFF.

The chain carries TRBV28 and TRBJ2-7, with D unresolved. Germline V gene sequence: CDR1 MDHEN, CDR2 SYDVKM. Trimming cost V 0 bases and J 7 bases, with 7 bases left between them. This CDR3 has 12 amino acids. The CDR3 spells CASSLWLGEQYF. Here the CDR3 DNA reads TGTGCCAGCAGTTTATGGCTCGGTGAGCAGTACTTC.

The gene calls are TRBV18 and TRBJ2-1, with 10 bases that match TRBD1. Germline V CDR1 and CDR2: KGHSH, LQKENI. The CDR3 sequence is 16 residues long. The J segment lost 9 bases and the V segment lost 4 bases, leaving 12 bases of the junction unmatched. The chain's CDR3 is CASSLPGTGVGSEQFF. CDR3 DNA: TGTGCCAGCTCACTGCCCGGGACAGGGGTTGGGAGTGAGCAGTTCTTC.

The V call is TRBV6-1, the J call TRBJ2-7, with 10 bases fitting TRBD1. Germline CDR1 is MNHNS and CDR2 is SASEGT. V lost 6 bases and J lost 1; bases outside the gene matches: 3. This CDR3 contains 14 residues. CDR3 DNA sequence: TGTGCCAGCAGCGGGGGACAGGGGTCCTACGAGCAGTACTTC. Encoded protein: CASSGGQGSYEQYF.

V is TRBV6-6 and J is TRBJ2-3, with D possibly being TRBD1 or TRBD2 (5 bases each). Germline V gene data show CDR1 as MNHNY and CDR2 as SVGAGI (reference sequence). V was trimmed by 6 bases and J by 4 bases, leaving 14 bases between them. This CDR3 is built from 14 residues. The CDR3 sequence is CASSSLGAPDTQYF. Here the CDR3 DNA reads TGTGCCAGCAGCTCCCTCGGGGCTCCAGATACGCAGTATTTT.

Comment on this clone: Other DNA variants within this sample encode the same CDR3. The rearrangement uses TRBV5-1 and TRBJ1-1; D perhaps matches TRBD1 (6 bases). The CDR3 has 14 amino acids. V was cut by 0 bases and J by 1 base, with 7 bases left in between. CDR1 and CDR2 (germline): SGHRS, YFSETQ. The CDR3 DNA is TGCGCCAGCAGCTTGGTGGGACAGAACACTGAAGCTTTCTTT. This gives the protein CASSLVGQNTEAFF.

The rearrangement links TRBV6-1 to TRBJ1-2; D call uncertain. This CDR3 is 14 amino acids long. V lost 6 bases and J lost 8, with 19 bases in between. Germline V CDR1 and CDR2: MNHNS, SASEGT. In DNA form, the CDR3 reads TGTGCCAGCAGCCCCACTGTAGGTGCGGGGGGCTACACCTTC. Amino acid sequence: CASSPTVGAGGYTF.

The chain has TRBV25-1 and TRBJ1-1; 9 nucleotides match TRBD1. The trim removed 5 bases at V and 1 base at J, leaving 5 bases unmatched. The CDR3 sequence is 15 residues long. Germline loops: CDR1 MGHDK, CDR2 SYGVNS. The CDR3 loop is CASSPLTGGNTEAFF. In nucleotides, the CDR3 is TGTGCCAGCAGTCCTCTGACAGGGGGGAACACTGAAGCTTTCTTT.

This chain connects TRBV28 to TRBJ2-2; 9 bases line up with TRBD1. The CDR3 covers 15 residues. J lost 6 bases, V lost 6 bases, and 8 bases had no gene match. Germline values: CDR1 MDHEN, CDR2 SYDVKM. In nucleotides, the CDR3 is TGTGCCAGCAGCCGGGACAGGGATCGGTCCGGGGAGCTGTTTTTT. Residues: CASSRDRDRSGELFF.

The DNA of the CDR3 is TGCAGTGCTAATGCTAACACTGAAGCTTTCTTT. Translated, it gives CSANANTEAFF. This sequence joins TRBV20-1 and TRBJ1-1; D call uncertain. This CDR3 contains 11 residues. V was cut by 4 bases and J by 2 bases, with 5 bases left in between. In germline, CDR1 is DFQATT, CDR2 SNEGSKA (reference sequence).

CDR3: CSVEGRARNTEAFF. CDR3 DNA sequence: TGCAGCGTTGAAGGAAGGGCAAGGAACACTGAAGCTTTCTTT. V usage is TRBV29-1 and J usage is TRBJ1-1; D not resolved. The germline gives CDR1 SQVTM, CDR2 ANQGSEA. There are 14 residues in the CDR3. The germline V and J ends were trimmed by 1 base and 1 base, with 10 bases remaining between them. The variable domain in full, completed from reference TRBV29-1 and TRBJ1-1, reads SAVISQKPSRDICQRGTSLTIQCQVDSQVTMMFWYRQQPGQSLTLIATANQGSEATYESGFVIDKFPISRPNLTFSTLTVSNMSPEDSSIYLCSVEGRARNTEAFFGQGTRLTVV.

The J gene is TRBJ1-2, the V gene TRBV7-3, with 9 positions matching TRBD1. Losses at the gene ends were 5 bases for V and 3 bases for J; bases not matched to a gene: 7. Germline V gene sequence: CDR1 SGHTA, CDR2 FQGTGA. The CDR3 consists of 15 residues. CDR3 coding DNA: TGTGCCAGCAGCCCCCGGGACAGGGAGGACTATGGCTACACCTTC. As protein: CASSPRDREDYGYTF.

This chain connects TRBV19 to TRBJ2-3; D not resolved. This CDR3 contains 12 residues. Trimming stripped 5 bases from V and 3 bases from J, with 6 bases between. The germline gives CDR1 LNHDA, CDR2 SQIVND (reference sequence). Here the CDR3 reads CASSLRTDTQYF. The CDR3 region has the DNA TGTGCCAGTAGTTTACGAACAGATACGCAGTATTTT.

V and J are TRBV23-1 and TRBJ2-7; D is unresolved. TRBV23-1 is flagged as an ORF with uncertain function. Trimming stripped 0 bases from V and 6 bases from J, with 18 bases between. The CDR3 covers 16 residues. CDR3 protein: CASSQSRPTRLCEQYF. CDR3 sequence (DNA): TGCGCCAGCAGTCAATCGCGGCCAACTCGGTTGTGCGAGCAGTACTTC.

The gene calls are TRBV2 and TRBJ1-1, with 8 bases matching TRBD1. This CDR3 is 15 amino acids long. With V trimmed by 9 bases and J by 0 bases, 9 bases remained unmatched. The germline gives CDR1 SNHLY, CDR2 FYNNEI. DNA of the CDR3: TGTGCCAGTTGCTCGCAGGGGGCGATGAACACTGAAGCTTTCTTT. This gives the protein CASCSQGAMNTEAFF. The full variable domain, with the rest looked up from reference TRBV2 and TRBJ1-1, is EPEVTQTPSHQVTQMGQEVILRCVPISNHLYFYWYRQILGQKVEFLVSFYNNEISEKSEIFDDQFSVERPDGSNFTLKIRSTKLEDSAMYFCASCSQGAMNTEAFFGQGTRLTVV.

In its sample, this clone was seen once. This CDR3 reads CASSQIREREGRDTQYF. CDR3 in DNA: TGCGCCAGCAGCCAAATAAGGGAGCGGGAGGGCCGAGATACGCAGTATTTT. The V gene is TRBV4-1, the J gene TRBJ2-3; 10 nucleotides match TRBD2. The CDR3 sequence is 17 residues long. Germline CDR1 is MGHRA and CDR2 is YSYEKL. The junction had 10 bases not matched to a gene; V was cut back by 2 bases and J by 5 bases.

The rearrangement links TRBV2 to TRBJ2-1; 14 nucleotides agree with TRBD2. CDR1 and CDR2 (germline): SNHLY, FYNNEI. The CDR3 covers 16 residues. V lost 6 bases, J lost 8 bases, and 9 bases stayed unmatched. The CDR3 bases are TGTGCCAGCAGGCGACTAGCGGGAGGGCCATGGGATGAGCAGTTCTTC. Amino acids: CASRRLAGGPWDEQFF.

The J gene is TRBJ2-2, the V gene TRBV10-3, with TRBD2 identical over 12 bases. Germline loops: CDR1 ENHRY, CDR2 SYGVKD. The CDR3 loop spans 16 amino acids. The trim removed 6 bases at V and 7 bases at J, leaving 9 bases unmatched. In nucleotides, the CDR3 is TGTGCCATCAGCGGATCTAGCGGGAGGGTAATCGGGGAGCTGTTTTTT. This encodes CAISGSSGRVIGELFF.

CDR3 sequence (DNA): TGTGCCAGCAGCGCCACGACTAGCGGGAGCAATGAGCAGTTCTTC. Translation gives CASSATTSGSNEQFF. The V call is TRBV7-3, the J call TRBJ2-1; TRBD2 agrees at 12 bases. The V gene end was trimmed by 5 bases and the J gene end by 6 bases; junction bases not matched to a gene: 5. The CDR3 has 15 residues. CDR1 SGHTA and CDR2 FQGTGA come from the germline V gene.

The genes are TRBV10-2 and TRBJ1-2; D is uncertain. This CDR3 region has 15 residues. Trimming cost V 3 bases and J 0 bases, with 11 bases left between them. Germline V gene lookup returns CDR1 WSHSY and CDR2 SAAADI. The CDR3 sequence is CASSEGRDANYGYTF. The CDR3 DNA is TGCGCCAGCAGTGAAGGGAGAGATGCTAACTATGGCTACACCTTC.

A single count supports this clone. The J gene is TRBJ1-5, the V gene TRBV6-1; weak D call: TRBD1 (6 bases). The germline CDR1 and CDR2 sequences are MNHNS and SASEGT. This CDR3 is built from 13 residues. Trimming cost V 4 bases and J 7 bases, with 11 bases left between them. The CDR3 spells CASSARGGQPQHF. The CDR3, as DNA: TGTGCCAGCAGTGCCAGGGGAGGGCAGCCCCAGCATTTT.